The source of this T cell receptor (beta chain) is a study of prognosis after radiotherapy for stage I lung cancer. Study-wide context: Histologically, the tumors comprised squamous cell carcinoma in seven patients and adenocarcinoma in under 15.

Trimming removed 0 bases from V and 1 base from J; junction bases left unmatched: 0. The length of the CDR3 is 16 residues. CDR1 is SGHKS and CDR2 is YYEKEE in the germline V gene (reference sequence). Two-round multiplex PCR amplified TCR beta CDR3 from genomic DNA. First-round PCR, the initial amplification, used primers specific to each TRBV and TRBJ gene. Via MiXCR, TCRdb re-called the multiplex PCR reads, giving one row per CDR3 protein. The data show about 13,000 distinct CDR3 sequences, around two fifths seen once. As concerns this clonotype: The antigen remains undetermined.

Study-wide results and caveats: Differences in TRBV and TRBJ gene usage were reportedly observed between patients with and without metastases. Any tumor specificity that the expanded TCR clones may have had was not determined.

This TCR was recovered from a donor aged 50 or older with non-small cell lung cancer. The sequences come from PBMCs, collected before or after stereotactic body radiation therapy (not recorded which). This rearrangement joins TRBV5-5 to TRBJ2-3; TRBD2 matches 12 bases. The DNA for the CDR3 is TGTGCCAGCAGCTTGGGGACTAGCGGGGGCACAGATACGCAGTATTTT. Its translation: CASSLGTSGGTDTQYF.